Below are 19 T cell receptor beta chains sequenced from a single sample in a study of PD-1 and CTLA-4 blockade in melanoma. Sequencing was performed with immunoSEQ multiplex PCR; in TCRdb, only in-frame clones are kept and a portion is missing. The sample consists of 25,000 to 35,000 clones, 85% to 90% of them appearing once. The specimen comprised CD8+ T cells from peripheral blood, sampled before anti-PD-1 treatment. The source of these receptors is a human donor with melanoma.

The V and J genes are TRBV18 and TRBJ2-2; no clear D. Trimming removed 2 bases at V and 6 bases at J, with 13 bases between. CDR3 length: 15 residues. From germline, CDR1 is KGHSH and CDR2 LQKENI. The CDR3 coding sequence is TGTGCCAGCTCACCAGGGCAGGACCCCTCCGGGGAGCTGTTTTTT. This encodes CASSPGQDPSGELFF.

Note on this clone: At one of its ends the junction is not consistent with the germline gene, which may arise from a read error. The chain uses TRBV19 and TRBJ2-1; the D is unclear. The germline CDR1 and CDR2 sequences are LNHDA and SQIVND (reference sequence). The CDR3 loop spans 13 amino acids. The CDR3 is CASSEYSNNEQFF. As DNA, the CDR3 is TGTGCCAGTAGTGAGTACTCCAACAATGAGCAGTTCTTC. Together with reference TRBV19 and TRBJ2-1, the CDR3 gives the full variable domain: DGGITQSPKYLFRKEGQNVTLSCEQNLNHDAMYWYRQDPGQGLRLIYYSQIVNDFQKGDIAEGYSVSREKKESFPLTVTSAQKNPTAFYLCASSEYSNNEQFFGPGTRLTVL.

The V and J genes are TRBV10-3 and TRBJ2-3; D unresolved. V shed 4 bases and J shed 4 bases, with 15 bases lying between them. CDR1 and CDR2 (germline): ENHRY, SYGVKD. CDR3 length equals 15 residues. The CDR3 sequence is CAISATRDGADTQYF. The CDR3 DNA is TGTGCCATCAGTGCCACTCGTGACGGTGCAGATACGCAGTATTTT.

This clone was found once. The CDR3 sequence is CASSQNTGELFF. The CDR3 nucleotides read TGTGCCAGCAGCCAGAACACCGGGGAGCTGTTTTTT. This rearrangement joins TRBV5-4 to TRBJ2-2; D gene ambiguous. This CDR3 has 12 amino acids. Germline V lookup: CDR1 SGHNT, CDR2 YYREEE (reference sequence). Trimming shortened V by 4 bases and J by 1 base, and 2 bases separated the two germline ends.

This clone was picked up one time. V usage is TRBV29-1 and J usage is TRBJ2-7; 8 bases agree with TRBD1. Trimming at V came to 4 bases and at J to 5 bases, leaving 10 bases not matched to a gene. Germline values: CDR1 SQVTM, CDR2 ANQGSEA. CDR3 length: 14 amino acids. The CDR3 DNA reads TGCAGCGTTGTAGGACAGGGCGAATACCACGAGCAGTACTTC. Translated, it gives CSVVGQGEYHEQYF.

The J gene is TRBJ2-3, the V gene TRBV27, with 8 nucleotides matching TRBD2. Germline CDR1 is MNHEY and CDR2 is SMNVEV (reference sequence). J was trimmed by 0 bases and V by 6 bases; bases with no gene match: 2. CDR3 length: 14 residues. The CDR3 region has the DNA TGTGCCAGCAGGGGACTAGTGAGCACAGATACGCAGTATTTT. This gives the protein CASRGLVSTDTQYF.

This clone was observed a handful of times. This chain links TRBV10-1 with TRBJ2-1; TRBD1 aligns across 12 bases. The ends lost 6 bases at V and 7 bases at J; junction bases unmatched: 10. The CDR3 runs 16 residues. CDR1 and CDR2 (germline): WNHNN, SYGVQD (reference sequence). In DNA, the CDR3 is TGCGCCAGCAGCGAAAGACCGGGACAGGGGGCAAATGAGCAGTTCTTC. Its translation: CASSERPGQGANEQFF.

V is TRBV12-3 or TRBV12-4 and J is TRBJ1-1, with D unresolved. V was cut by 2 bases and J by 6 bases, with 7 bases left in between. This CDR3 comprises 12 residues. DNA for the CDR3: TGTGCCAGCAGTTTAACAACGGCTGAAGCTTTCTTT. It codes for CASSLTTAEAFF.

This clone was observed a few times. CDR3 region: CASSSPGQGMAGELFF. The CDR3 region has the DNA TGTGCCAGCAGTTCACCGGGACAGGGCATGGCCGGGGAGCTGTTTTTT. The V and J genes are TRBV6-5 and TRBJ2-2; 9 nucleotides align to TRBD1. The trim removed 4 bases at V and 6 bases at J, leaving 9 bases unmatched. Germline CDR1 reads MNHEY; CDR2 reads SVGAGI. The CDR3 has 16 residues.

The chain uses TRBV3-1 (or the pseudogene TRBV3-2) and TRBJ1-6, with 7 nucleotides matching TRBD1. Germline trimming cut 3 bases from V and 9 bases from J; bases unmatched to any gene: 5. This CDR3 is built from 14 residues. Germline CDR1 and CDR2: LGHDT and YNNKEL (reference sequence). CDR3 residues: CASSHPGQTSPLHF. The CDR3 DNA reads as TGTGCCAGCAGCCATCCGGGACAGACTTCACCCCTCCACTTT.

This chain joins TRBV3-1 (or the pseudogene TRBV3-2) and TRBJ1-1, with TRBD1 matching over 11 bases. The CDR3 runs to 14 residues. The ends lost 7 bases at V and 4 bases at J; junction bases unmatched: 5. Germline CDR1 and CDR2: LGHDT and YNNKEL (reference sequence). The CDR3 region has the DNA TGTGCCAGCACCCCCGGGACAGGGGGCACTGAAGCTTTCTTT. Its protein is CASTPGTGGTEAFF.

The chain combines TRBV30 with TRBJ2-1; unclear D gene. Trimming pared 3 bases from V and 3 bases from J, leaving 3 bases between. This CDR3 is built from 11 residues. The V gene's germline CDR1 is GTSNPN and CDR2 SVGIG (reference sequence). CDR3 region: CAWRGYNEQFF. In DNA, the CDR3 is TGTGCCTGGAGAGGCTACAATGAGCAGTTCTTC.

DNA for the CDR3: TGTGCCAGCAGCTTAGACGTGGGCGGGGGTACCACTGAAGCTTTCTTT. It translates to CASSLDVGGGTTEAFF. The chain has TRBV11-2 and TRBJ1-1; a weak D match, TRBD1 (5 bases). V gave up 0 bases and J gave up 4 bases, with 15 bases separating them. CDR1 and CDR2 (germline): SGHAT, FQNNGV. This CDR3 is 16 amino acids long. The full variable domain, its missing parts supplied by reference TRBV11-2 and TRBJ1-1, is EAGVAQSPRYKIIEKRQSVAFWCNPISGHATLYWYQQILGQGPKLLIQFQNNGVVDDSQLPKDRFSAERLKGVDSTLKIQPAKLEDSAVYLCASSLDVGGGTTEAFFGQGTRLTVV.

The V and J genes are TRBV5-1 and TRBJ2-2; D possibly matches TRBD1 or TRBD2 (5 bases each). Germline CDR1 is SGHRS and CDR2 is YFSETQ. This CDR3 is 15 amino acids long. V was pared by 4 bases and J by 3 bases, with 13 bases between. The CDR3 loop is CASSGEWGYTGELFF. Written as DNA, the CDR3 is TGCGCCAGCAGCGGCGAATGGGGGTACACCGGGGAGCTGTTTTTT.

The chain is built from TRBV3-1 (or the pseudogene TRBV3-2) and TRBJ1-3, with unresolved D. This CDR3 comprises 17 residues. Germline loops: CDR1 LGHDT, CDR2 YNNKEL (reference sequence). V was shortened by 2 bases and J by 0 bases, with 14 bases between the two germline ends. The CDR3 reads CASSQTLGPTSGNTIYF. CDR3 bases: TGTGCCAGCAGCCAAACACTCGGACCAACCTCTGGAAACACCATATATTTT.

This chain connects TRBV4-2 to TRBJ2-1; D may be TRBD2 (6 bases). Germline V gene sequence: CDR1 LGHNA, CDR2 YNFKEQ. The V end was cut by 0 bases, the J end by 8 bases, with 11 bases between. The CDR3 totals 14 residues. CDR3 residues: CASSQDPLADEQFF. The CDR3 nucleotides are TGTGCCAGCAGCCAAGATCCACTAGCCGATGAGCAGTTCTTC.

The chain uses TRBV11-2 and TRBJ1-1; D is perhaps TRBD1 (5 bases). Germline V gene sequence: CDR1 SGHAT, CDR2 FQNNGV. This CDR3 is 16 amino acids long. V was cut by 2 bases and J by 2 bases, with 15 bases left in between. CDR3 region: CASSLLAGQGNTEAFF. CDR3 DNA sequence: TGTGCCAGCAGCTTACTGGCGGGCCAGGGAAACACTGAAGCTTTCTTT.

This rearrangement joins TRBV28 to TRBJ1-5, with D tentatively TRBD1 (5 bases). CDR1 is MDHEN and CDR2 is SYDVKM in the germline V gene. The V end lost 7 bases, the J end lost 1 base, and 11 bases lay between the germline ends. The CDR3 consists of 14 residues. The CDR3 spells CASTPWGSNQPQHF. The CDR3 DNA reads TGTGCCAGCACCCCCTGGGGCAGCAATCAGCCCCAGCATTTT.

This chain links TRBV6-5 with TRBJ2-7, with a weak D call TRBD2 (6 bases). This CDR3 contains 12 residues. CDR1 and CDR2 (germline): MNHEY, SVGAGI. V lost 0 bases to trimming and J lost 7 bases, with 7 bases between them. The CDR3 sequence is CASSYSEGEQYF. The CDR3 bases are TGTGCCAGCAGTTACTCGGAGGGAGAGCAGTACTTC.